The rows below give T cell receptor beta chains drawn from one sample of a study of blood T cell repertoires in COVID-19. Clones were sequenced by immunoSEQ multiplex PCR, and TCRdb holds only the in-frame ones, with some missing. The data show about 170,000 clones, around 86% seen once. Sample: peripheral blood. Source of these receptors: a woman of 80 years or more in a cohort sampled during active or convalescent COVID-19. The CDR3 runs from the conserved cysteine through the conserved F or W.

TRBV13	TRBJ2-1	CASSLYRASYNEQFF
TRBV3-1/TRBV3-2	TRBJ1-1	CASSQLQGNTEAFF
TRBV19	TRBJ2-3	CASRGDRGSDTQYF
TRBV5-1	TRBJ2-5	CASSTDGSQASQYF
TRBV21-1	TRBJ2-1	CASSKFRGIGVGEQFF
TRBV11-2	TRBJ1-6	CASSLAGLIHF
TRBV19	TRBJ2-5	CASSIGSEETQYF
TRBV30	TRBJ2-5	CAWRPSGNLETQYF
TRBV27	TRBJ2-1	CASIRPGQGYNEQFF
TRBV3-1/TRBV3-2	TRBJ1-1	CASSQEWVRTEAFF
TRBV7-9	TRBJ1-1	CASSINRTGNTEAFF
TRBV11-2	TRBJ2-3	CASIPRGTSTDTQYF
TRBV5-4	TRBJ1-5	CASSFSRAKGDRNQPQHF
TRBV6-5	TRBJ2-2	CASARQDPGELFF
TRBV18	TRBJ1-1	CASSPPGQNTEAFF
TRBV2	TRBJ1-4	CASKGLGTSTNEKLFF
TRBV7-2	TRBJ1-5	CASSFLGPARNQPQHF
TRBV24-1	TRBJ1-2	CATSDSVDGYTF
TRBV24-1	TRBJ1-1	CATSDWGDTEAFF
TRBV12-3/TRBV12-4	TRBJ1-1	CASRTGMDTEAFF
TRBV4-1	TRBJ1-5	CASSQDLSNQPQHF
TRBV5-4	TRBJ1-5	CASSTDTNSNQPQHF
TRBV29-1	TRBJ2-1	CSAGLAGGSLYNEQFF
TRBV9	TRBJ1-1	CASRPLAVSGGTEAFF
TRBV5-1	TRBJ2-4	CASSIDRVQNIQYF
TRBV7-9	TRBJ1-2	CASRPTTGGYTF
TRBV6-5	TRBJ1-2	CASSYSGASYGYTF
TRBV24-1	TRBJ2-2	CATSEADRRATGELFF
TRBV7-9	TRBJ2-1	CASSLGFDYSYNEQFF
TRBV3-1/TRBV3-2	TRBJ2-5	CASSHQDRGWETQYF
TRBV9	TRBJ2-2	CASSLGRDRTGELFF
TRBV9	TRBJ1-3	CASSDGQPSSGNTIYF
TRBV9	TRBJ2-1	CASSYSSGSYNEQFF
TRBV19	TRBJ2-1	CASSIPFSSYNEQFF
TRBV7-9	TRBJ1-1	CASSLGSRMNTEAFF
TRBV11-2	TRBJ1-5	CASSTNLDQPQHF
TRBV19	TRBJ1-5	CASSRQGELGQPQHF
TRBV5-4	TRBJ1-1	CASSSRGRTEAFF
TRBV29-1	TRBJ1-1	CSVGSALRDTEAFF
TRBV2	TRBJ1-2	CARGRVRGSYGYTF